Below, one TCR beta chain is given with its context. The data are from a study of radiation and T cells in renal cell carcinoma. The CDR3 runs to 14 residues. The V gene lost 4 bases and the J gene lost 10 bases, with 18 bases spanning the gap. Germline lookup yields CDR1 SGHRS and CDR2 YFSETQ. Produced via immunoSEQ multiplex PCR; TCRdb's table is partial and in-frame only. The profile shows about 150,000 clones, over 80% of them singletons. Time point defined: blood 2 weeks post-SBRT. Treatment specified: 15 Gy SBRT to primary tumor, nephrectomy 4 weeks later. Clear cell pathology was present in this patient's renal cell carcinoma.

The J gene is TRBJ1-3, the V gene TRBV5-1, with D possibly TRBD1 on 5 matching bases. The receptor was derived from a woman in her fifties or sixties with renal cell carcinoma. Sample: blood, taken from a patient whose treatment included radiotherapy and nephrectomy. CDR3 bases: TGCGCCAGCAGCCAGGACCCCGGGACTTCTACCATATATTTT. Residues: CASSQDPGTSTIYF.